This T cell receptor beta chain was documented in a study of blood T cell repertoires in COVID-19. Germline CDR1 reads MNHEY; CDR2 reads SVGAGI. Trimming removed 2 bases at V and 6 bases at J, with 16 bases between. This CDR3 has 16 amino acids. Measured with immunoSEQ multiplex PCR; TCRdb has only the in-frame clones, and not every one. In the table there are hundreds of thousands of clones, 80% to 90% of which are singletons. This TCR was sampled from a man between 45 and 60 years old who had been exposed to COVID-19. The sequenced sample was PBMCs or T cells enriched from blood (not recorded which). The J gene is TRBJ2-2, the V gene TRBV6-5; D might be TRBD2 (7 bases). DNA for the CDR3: TGTGCCAGCAGTTACCCGAGGGGGGGAGAGGCCGGGGAGCTGTTTTTT. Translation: CASSYPRGGEAGELFF.